This T cell receptor (beta chain) was retrieved from a study of OX40 agonist ivuxolimab in advanced cancers. The overall study: Dose-escalation subjects each had hepatocellular carcinoma, melanoma, renal cell or head and neck cancer. Age averaged about 60 years (range about 23 to 85), and 82.7% were male. Prior anti-PD-1, anti-PD-L1 or anti-CTLA-4 therapy was allowed; 40% had some. Study outcomes and limitations: Fewer expanded clones were found on average in CD4+ than in CD8+ T cells.

Only one count was recorded for this clone. Its antigen is undetermined. TCRdb's copy holds only in-frame clones and misses some; the assay was immunoSEQ multiplex PCR. The sample records some 80,000 clones, under 85% being singletons. V was clipped by 1 base and J by 7 bases; unmatched bases: 9. CDR1 SGHTA and CDR2 FQGNSA come from the germline V gene. This CDR3 spans 16 amino acids. V and J are TRBV7-2 and TRBJ2-7; 11 bases are a match to TRBD2. Sequencing used CD4+ or CD8+ T cells sorted from blood, obtained in a trial of the OX40 agonist ivuxolimab. The sequence was obtained from an adult with an advanced solid tumor such as melanoma, head and neck, liver or kidney cancer. The CDR3 region has the DNA TGTGCCAGCAGCTTAGATATTAGCGGGAGGGCCGCTGAGCAGTACTTC. This encodes CASSLDISGRAAEQYF.